This T cell receptor (beta chain) stems from a study of Ad26.COV2.S vaccination and SARS-CoV-2 variants. Study overall: In the COV1001 trial, the donor was in the Ad26.COV2.S arm.

Method: immunoSEQ multiplex PCR; TCRdb's copy keeps in-frame clones and lacks some. The sample records 300,000 to 350,000 clones, just over 85% being singletons. Sample treatment: some 19 received Ad26.COV2.S at low or high dose, single or two shots; roughly five received placebo; per-sample allocation not given. Specimens were obtained on day 63 following the first vaccine or placebo injection. This person who donated was an adult of 18-55 years in Boston. As regards this clone: The antigen remains undetermined.

Overall study findings and caveats: Comparability of non-spike TCR breadth was observed across vaccine and placebo recipients. Total T cell responses may have been underestimated by the TCR breadth and depth analyses.

This sample comprised peripheral blood, obtained in a trial of Ad26.COV2.S vaccine versus placebo. This TCR was recovered from a person between 18 and 59 years old who received the Ad26.COV2.S COVID-19 vaccine or a placebo.

CDR3 bases: TGCGCCAGCAGCTTGGGGGGACTAGCGGATGGCCAAGAGACCCAGTACTTC. Residues: CASSLGGLADGQETQYF. This rearrangement joins TRBV5-1 to TRBJ2-5; 11 bases line up with TRBD2. The CDR3 consists of 17 residues. Unmatched junction bases numbered 5, after V lost 0 bases and J lost 1 base. CDR1 SGHRS and CDR2 YFSETQ come from the germline V gene.